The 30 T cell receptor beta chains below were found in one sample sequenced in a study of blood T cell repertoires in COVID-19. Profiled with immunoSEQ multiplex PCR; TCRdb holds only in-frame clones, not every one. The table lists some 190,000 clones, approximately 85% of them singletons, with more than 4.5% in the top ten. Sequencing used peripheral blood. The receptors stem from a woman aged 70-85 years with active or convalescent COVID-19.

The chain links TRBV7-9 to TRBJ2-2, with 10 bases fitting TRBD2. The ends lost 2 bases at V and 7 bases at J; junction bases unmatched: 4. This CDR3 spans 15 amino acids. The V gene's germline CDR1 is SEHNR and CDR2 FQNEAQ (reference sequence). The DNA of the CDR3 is TGTGCCAGCAGCTTAAGCCAGCGGGAGGGCGGGGAGCTGTTTTTT. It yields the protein CASSLSQREGGELFF. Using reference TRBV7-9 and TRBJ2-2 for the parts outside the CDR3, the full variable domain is DTGVSQNPRHKITKRGQNVTFRCDPISEHNRLYWYRQTLGQGPEFLTYFQNEAQLEKSRLLSDRFSAERPKGSFSTLEIQRTEQGDSAMYLCASSLSQREGGELFFGEGSRLTVL.

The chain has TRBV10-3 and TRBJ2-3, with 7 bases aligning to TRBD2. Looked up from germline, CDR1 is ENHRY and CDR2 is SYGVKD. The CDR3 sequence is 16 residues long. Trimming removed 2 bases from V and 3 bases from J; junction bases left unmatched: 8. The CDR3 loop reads CAISEQAGVKTDTQYF. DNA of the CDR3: TGTGCCATCAGTGAGCAGGCGGGAGTAAAAACAGATACGCAGTATTTT.

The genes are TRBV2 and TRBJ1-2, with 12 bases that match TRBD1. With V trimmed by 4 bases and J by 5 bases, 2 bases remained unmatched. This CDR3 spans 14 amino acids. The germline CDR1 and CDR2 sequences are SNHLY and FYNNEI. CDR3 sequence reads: CASSGGQGAYGYTF. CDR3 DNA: TGTGCCAGCAGTGGGGGACAGGGGGCATATGGCTACACCTTC.

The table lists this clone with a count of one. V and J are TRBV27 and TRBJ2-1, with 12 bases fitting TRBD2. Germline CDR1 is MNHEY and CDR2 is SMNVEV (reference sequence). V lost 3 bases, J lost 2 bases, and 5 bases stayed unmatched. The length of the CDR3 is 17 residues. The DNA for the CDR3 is TGTGCCAGCAGTTTGCGACTAGCGGGAGAGACCTACAATGAGCAGTTCTTC. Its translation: CASSLRLAGETYNEQFF.

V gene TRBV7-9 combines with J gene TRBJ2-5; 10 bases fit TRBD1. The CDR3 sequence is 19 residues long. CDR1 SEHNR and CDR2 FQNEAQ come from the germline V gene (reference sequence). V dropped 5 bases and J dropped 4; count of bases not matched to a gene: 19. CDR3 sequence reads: CASSTRAGTGEIWGETQYF. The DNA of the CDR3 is TGTGCCAGCAGCACGAGGGCCGGGACAGGGGAGATTTGGGGAGAGACCCAGTACTTC.

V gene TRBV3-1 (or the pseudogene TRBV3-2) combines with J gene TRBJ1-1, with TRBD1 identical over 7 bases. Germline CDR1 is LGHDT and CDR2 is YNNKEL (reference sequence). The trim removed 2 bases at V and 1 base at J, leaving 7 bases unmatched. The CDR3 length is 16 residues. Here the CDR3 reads CASSQRTGGGNTEAFF. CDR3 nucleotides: TGTGCCAGCAGCCAACGGACAGGCGGCGGGAACACTGAAGCTTTCTTT.

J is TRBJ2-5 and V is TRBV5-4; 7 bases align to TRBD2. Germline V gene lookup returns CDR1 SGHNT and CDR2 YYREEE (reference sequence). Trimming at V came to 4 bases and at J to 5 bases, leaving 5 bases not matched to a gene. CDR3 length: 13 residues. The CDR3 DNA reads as TGTGCCAGCAGCACGGGACTACCCGAGACCCAGTACTTC. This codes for CASSTGLPETQYF.

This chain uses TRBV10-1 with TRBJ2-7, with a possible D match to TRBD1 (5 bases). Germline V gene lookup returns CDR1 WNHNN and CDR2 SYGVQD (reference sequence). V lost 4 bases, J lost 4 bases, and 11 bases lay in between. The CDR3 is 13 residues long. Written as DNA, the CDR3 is TGCGCCAGCAGTGCGCAGGGTGGGTACGAGCAGTACTTC. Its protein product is CASSAQGGYEQYF.

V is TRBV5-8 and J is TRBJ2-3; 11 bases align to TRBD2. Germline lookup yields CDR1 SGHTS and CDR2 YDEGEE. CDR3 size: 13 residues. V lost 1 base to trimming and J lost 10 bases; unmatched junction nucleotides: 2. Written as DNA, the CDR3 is TGTGCCAGCAGCTTGTCGGGACTAGCGGCGCAGTATTTT. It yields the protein CASSLSGLAAQYF. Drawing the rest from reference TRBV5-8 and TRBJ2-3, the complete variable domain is EAGVTQSPTHLIKTRGQQATLRCSPISGHTSVYWYQQALGLGLQFLLWYDEGEERNRGNFPPRFSGRQFPNYSSELNVNALELEDSALYLCASSLSGLAAQYFGPGTRLTVL.

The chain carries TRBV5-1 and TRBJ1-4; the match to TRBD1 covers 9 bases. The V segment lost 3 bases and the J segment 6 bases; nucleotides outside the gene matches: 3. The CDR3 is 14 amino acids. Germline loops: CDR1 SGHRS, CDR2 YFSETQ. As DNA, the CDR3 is TGCGCCAGCAGCTCGGGACAGGGTCATGAAAAACTGTTTTTT. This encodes CASSSGQGHEKLFF.

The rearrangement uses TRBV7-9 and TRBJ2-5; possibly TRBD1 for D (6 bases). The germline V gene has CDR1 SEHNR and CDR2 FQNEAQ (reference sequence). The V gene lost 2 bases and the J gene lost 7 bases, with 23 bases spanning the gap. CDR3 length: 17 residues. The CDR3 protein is CASSLNGQPTLSGTQYF. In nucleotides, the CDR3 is TGTGCCAGCAGCTTAAACGGACAGCCAACCCTGTCAGGGACCCAGTACTTC.

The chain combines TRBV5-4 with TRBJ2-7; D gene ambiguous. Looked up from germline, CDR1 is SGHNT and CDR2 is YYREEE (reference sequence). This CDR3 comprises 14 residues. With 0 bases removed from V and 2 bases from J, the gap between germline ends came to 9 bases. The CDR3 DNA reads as TGTGCCAGCAGCTTGGCCACGGTGCCCTACGAGCAGTACTTC. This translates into CASSLATVPYEQYF.

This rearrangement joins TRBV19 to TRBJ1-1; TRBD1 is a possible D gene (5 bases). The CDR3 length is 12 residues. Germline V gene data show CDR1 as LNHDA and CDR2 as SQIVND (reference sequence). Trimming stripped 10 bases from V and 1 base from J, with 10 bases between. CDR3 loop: CATETANTEAFF. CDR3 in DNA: TGTGCCACTGAGACAGCGAACACTGAAGCTTTCTTT.

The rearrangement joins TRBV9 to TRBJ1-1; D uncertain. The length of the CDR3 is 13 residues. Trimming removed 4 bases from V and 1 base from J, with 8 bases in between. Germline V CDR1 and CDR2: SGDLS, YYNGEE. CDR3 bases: TGTGCCAGCAGCCTAACAGAGAACACTGAAGCTTTCTTT. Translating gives CASSLTENTEAFF.

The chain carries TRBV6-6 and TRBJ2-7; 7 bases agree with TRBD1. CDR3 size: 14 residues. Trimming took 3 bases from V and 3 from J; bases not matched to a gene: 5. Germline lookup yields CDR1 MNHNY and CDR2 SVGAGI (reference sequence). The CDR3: CASSYNQGVYEQYF. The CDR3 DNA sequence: TGTGCCAGCAGTTATAATCAGGGGGTCTACGAGCAGTACTTC.

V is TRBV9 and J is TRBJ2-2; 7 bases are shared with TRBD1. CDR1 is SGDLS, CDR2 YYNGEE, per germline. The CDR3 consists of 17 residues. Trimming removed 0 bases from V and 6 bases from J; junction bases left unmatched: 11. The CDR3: CASSVGGGRAPAGELFF. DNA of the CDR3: TGTGCCAGCAGCGTAGGAGGGGGCCGGGCCCCTGCCGGGGAGCTGTTTTTT.

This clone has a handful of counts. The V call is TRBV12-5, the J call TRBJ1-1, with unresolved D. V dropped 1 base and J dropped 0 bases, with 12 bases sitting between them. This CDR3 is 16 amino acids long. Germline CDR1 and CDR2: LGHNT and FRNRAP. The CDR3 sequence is CASGLDPGLMNTEAFF. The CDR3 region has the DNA TGTGCTAGTGGTTTGGACCCTGGCCTGATGAACACTGAAGCTTTCTTT. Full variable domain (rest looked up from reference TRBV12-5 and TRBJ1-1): DARVTQTPRHKVTEMGQEVTMRCQPILGHNTVFWYRQTMMQGLELLAYFRNRAPLDDSGMPKDRFSAEMPDATLATLKIQPSEPRDSAVYFCASGLDPGLMNTEAFFGQGTRLTVV.

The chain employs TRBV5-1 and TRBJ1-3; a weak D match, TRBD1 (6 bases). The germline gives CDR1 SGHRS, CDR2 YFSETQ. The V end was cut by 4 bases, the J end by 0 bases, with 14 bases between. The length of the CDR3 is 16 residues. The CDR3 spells CASSQGHGSSGNTIYF. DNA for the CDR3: TGCGCCAGCAGCCAGGGACACGGTAGCTCTGGAAACACCATATATTTT.

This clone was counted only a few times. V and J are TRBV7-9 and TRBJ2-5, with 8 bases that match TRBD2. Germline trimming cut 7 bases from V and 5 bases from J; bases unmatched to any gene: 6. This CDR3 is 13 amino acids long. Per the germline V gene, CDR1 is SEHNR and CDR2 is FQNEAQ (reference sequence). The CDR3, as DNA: TGTGCCAGCACCGTACCGGGGGGGGAGACCCAGTACTTC. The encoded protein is CASTVPGGETQYF.

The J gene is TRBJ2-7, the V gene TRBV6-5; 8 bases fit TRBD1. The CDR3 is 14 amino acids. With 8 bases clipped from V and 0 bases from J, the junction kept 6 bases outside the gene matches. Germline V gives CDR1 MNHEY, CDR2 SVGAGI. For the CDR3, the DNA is TGTGCCAGCCGGGGACAGGCCGTCTCCTACGAGCAGTACTTC. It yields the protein CASRGQAVSYEQYF.

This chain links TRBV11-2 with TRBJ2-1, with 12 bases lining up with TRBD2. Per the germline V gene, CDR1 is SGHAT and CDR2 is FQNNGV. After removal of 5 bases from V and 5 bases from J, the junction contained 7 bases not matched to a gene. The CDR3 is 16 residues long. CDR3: CASSPRLAGANNEQFF. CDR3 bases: TGTGCCAGCAGCCCTCGACTAGCGGGGGCTAACAATGAGCAGTTCTTC.

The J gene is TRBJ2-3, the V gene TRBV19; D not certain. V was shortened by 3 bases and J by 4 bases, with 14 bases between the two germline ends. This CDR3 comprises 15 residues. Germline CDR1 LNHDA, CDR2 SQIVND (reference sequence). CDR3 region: CASSIIAVRSDTQYF. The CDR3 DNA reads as TGTGCCAGTAGTATTATAGCTGTGAGGTCAGATACGCAGTATTTT.

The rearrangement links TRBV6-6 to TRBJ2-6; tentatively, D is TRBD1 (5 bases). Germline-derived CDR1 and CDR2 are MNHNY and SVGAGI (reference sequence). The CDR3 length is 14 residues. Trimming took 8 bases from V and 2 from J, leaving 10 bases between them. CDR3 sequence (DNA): TGTGCCAGCTCCGGACAAGCTGGGGCCAACGTCCTGACTTTC. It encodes CASSGQAGANVLTF.

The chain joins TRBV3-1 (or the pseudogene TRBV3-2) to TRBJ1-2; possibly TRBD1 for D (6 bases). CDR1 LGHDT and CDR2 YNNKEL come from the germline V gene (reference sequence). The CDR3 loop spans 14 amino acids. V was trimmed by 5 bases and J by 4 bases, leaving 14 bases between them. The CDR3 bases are TGTGCCAGCAGCAGGACAGATAAAATCTATGGCTACACCTTC. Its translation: CASSRTDKIYGYTF.

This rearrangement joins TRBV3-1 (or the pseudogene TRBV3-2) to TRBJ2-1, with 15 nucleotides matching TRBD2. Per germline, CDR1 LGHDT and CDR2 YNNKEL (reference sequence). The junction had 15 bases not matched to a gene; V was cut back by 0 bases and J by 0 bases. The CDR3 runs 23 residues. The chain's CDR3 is CASSQDRTGWTSGRVSSYNEQFF. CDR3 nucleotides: TGTGCCAGCAGCCAAGATCGGACGGGTTGGACTAGCGGGAGGGTAAGCTCCTACAATGAGCAGTTCTTC.

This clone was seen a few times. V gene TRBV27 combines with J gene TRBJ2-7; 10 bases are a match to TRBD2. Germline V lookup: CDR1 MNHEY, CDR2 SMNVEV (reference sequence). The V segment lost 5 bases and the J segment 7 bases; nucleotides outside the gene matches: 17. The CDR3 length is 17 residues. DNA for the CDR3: TGTGCCAGCAGTCCCTCCCTTTGGACTAGCGGAGTCTTGGAGCAGTACTTC. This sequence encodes CASSPSLWTSGVLEQYF.

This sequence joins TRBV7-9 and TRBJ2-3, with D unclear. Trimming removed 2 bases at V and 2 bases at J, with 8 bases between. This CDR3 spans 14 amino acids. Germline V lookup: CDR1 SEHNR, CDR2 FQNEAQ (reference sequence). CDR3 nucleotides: TGTGCCAGCAGCTTATTACAATACACAGATACGCAGTATTTT. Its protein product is CASSLLQYTDTQYF.

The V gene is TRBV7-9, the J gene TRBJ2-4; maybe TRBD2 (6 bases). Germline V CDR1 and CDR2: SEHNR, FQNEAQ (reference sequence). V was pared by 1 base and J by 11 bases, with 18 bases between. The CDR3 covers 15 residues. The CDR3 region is CASSLEGGPAFFQYF. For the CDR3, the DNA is TGTGCCAGCAGCTTAGAAGGAGGGCCAGCGTTTTTTCAGTACTTC.

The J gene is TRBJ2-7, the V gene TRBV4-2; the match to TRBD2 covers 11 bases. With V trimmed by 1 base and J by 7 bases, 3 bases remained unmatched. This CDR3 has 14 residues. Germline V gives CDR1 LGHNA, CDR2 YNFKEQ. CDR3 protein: CASSQALAGGEQYF. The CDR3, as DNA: TGTGCCAGCAGCCAAGCCCTAGCGGGAGGTGAGCAGTACTTC.

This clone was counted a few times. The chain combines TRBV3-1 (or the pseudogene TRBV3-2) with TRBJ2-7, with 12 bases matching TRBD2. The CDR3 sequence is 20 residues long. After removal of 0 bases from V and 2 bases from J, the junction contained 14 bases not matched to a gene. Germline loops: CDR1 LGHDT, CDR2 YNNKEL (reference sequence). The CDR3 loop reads CASSQEEGRVLAGGPYEQYF. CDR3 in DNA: TGTGCCAGCAGCCAAGAAGAGGGCCGGGTTCTAGCGGGAGGGCCCTACGAGCAGTACTTC.